The 2 T cell receptor beta chains in this list originate from one sample, sequenced in a study of regulatory T cells in long-lasting Graves disease (dated by TCRdb to the early 2020s). The time point label on this specimen signifies: newly diagnosed GD, antithyroid drugs for less than 3 months. RNA was extracted from PBMCs in TRIzol for both TCR sequencing and RNA sequencing. The library was obtained by multiplex PCR. These reads were obtained on an Illumina HiSeq 4000. TCR beta libraries were built with iRepertoire HTBI primers and Arm-PCR amplification of CDR3 regions. TCRdb itself trimmed the public reads at Q25 with fastp, ran MiXCR and retained productive beta chains. CDR3 protein duplicates are merged, each entry listing the most common genes and DNA. This sample comprises approximately 540,000 distinct CDR3 sequences, approximately 12% of them detected only once. Approximately 9.6% of the sample belongs to the ten largest clones.

This sample also appeared in a second study, on T cells in Graves' hyperthyroidism and ophthalmopathy.

Here the sequenced sample was peripheral blood mononuclear cells (PBMCs), taken at new diagnosis, from a patient treated with antithyroid drugs. All receptors derive from a woman aged 30 to 39 with Graves disease. Donor details come from another sample of the same person, matched by shared clones.

Many counts were recorded for this clonotype. V usage is TRBV19 and J usage is TRBJ2-5, with 8 bases fitting TRBD1. Germline V gives CDR1 LNHDA, CDR2 SQIVND (reference sequence). The junction had 11 bases not matched to a gene; V was cut back by 6 bases and J by 5 bases. This CDR3 is built from 15 residues. The CDR3 region is CASRDRQGAGETQYF. The CDR3 DNA is TGTGCCAGTAGAGATAGGCAGGGGGCGGGGGAGACCCAGTACTTC.

For this clonotype: A read error is the likely source, as a far larger clone sits one nucleotide away. The chain employs TRBV6-5 and TRBJ2-3, with 11 positions matching TRBD2. The V gene's germline CDR1 is MNHEY and CDR2 SVGAGI. The CDR3 totals 19 residues. V shed 4 bases, J shed 0 bases, and the junction held 12 bases outside the gene matches. CDR3 loop: CASSWNPGTSGPSTDTQYF. CDR3 sequence (DNA): TGTGCCAGCAGTTGGAACCCCGGGACTAGCGGTCCTAGCACAGATACGCAGTATTTT.